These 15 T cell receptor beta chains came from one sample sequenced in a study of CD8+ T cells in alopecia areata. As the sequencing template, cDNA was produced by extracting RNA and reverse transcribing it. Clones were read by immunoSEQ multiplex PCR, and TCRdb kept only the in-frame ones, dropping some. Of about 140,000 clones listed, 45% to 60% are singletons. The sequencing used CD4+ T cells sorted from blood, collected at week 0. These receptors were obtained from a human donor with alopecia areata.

The CDR3 loop is CSGALSRRSINEQFF. DNA of the CDR3: TGCAGCGGCGCCCTTAGTAGGCGATCGATTAATGAGCAGTTCTTC. This chain connects TRBV29-1 to TRBJ2-1; D is uncertain. This CDR3 comprises 15 residues. V lost 7 bases and J 7 bases, leaving 23 bases between the germline ends. Germline CDR1 and CDR2: SQVTM and ANQGSEA.

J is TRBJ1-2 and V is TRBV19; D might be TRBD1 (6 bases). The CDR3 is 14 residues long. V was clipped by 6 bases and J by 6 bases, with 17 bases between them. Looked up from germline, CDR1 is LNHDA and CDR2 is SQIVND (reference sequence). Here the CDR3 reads CASSLGALENGYTF. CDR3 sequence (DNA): TGTGCCAGTAGCCTGGGGGCGTTAGAAAATGGCTACACCTTC.

The DNA for the CDR3 is TGTGCCACCAGCAAAGACAGGGGGCGAGAGACCCAGTACTTC. Protein sequence: CATSKDRGRETQYF. The V call is TRBV15, the J call TRBJ2-5; the match to TRBD1 covers 10 bases. Unmatched junction bases numbered 3, after V lost 4 bases and J lost 4 bases. Germline CDR1 reads LNHNV; CDR2 reads YYDKDF (reference sequence). The CDR3 length is 14 residues.

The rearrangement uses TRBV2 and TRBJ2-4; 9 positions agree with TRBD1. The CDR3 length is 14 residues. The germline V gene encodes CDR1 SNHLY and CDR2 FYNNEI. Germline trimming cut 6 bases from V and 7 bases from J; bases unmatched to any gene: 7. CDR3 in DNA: TGTGCCAGCAGCCGGGACAGGGTGAGGAACATTCAGTACTTC. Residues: CASSRDRVRNIQYF.

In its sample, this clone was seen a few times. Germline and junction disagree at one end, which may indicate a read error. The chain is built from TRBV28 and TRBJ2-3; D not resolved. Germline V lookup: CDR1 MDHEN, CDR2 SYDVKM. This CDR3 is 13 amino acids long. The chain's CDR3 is CASTLTNTEPPHF. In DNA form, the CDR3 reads TGTGCCAGCACCTTAACTAACACGGAGCCCCCCCATTTT.

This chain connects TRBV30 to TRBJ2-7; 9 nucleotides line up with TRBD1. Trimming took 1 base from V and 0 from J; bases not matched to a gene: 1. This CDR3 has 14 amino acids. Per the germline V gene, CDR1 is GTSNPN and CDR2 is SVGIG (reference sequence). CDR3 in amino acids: CAWSGTGASYEQYF. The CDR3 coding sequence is TGTGCCTGGAGTGGGACAGGGGCCTCCTACGAGCAGTACTTC.

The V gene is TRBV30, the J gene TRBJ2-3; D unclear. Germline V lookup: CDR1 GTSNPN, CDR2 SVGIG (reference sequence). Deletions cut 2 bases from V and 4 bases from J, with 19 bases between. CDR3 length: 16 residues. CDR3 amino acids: CAWSFRQVKSADTQYF. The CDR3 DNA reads TGTGCCTGGAGTTTTAGGCAGGTCAAGAGCGCAGATACGCAGTATTTT.

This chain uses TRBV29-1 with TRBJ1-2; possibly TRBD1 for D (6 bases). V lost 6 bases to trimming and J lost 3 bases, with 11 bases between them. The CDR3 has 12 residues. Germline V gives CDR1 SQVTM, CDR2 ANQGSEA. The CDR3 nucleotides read TGCAGCGTGGGCAGGGGAGACTATGGCTACACCTTC. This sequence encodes CSVGRGDYGYTF.

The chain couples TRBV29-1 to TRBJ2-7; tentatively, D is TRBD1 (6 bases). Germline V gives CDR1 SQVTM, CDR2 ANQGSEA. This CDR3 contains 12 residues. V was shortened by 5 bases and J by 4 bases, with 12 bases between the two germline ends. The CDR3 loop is CSVRSTGYEQYF. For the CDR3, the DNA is TGCAGCGTTCGTTCAACAGGGTACGAGCAGTACTTC.

The CDR3 bases are TGTGCCTGGAGTCCCAGGGGACAGGAGACCCAGTACTTC. It codes for CAWSPRGQETQYF. The chain combines TRBV30 with TRBJ2-5, with 7 bases identical to TRBD1. CDR1 GTSNPN and CDR2 SVGIG come from the germline V gene (reference sequence). The CDR3 contains 13 residues. V lost 2 bases and J lost 5; bases outside the gene matches: 5.

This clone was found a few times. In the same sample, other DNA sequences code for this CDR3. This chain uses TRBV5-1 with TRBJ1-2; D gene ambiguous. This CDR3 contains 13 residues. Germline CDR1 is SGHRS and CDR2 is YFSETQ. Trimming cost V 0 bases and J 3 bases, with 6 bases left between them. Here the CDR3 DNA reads TGCGCCAGCAGCTTGGACGGAGACTATGGCTACACCTTC. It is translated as CASSLDGDYGYTF. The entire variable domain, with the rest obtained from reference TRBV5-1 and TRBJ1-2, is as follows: KAGVTQTPRYLIKTRGQQVTLSCSPISGHRSVSWYQQTPGQGLQFLFEYFSETQRNKGNFPGRFSGRQFSNSRSEMNVSTLELGDSALYLCASSLDGDYGYTFGSGTRLTVV.

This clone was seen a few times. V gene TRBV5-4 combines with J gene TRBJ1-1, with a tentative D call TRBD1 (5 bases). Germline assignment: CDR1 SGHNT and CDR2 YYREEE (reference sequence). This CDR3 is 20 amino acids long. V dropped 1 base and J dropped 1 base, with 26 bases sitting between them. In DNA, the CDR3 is TGTGCCAGCAGCTTGCTCGATTCGGGGCGCATAGCCTACCGGAACACTGAAGCTTTCTTT. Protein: CASSLLDSGRIAYRNTEAFF.

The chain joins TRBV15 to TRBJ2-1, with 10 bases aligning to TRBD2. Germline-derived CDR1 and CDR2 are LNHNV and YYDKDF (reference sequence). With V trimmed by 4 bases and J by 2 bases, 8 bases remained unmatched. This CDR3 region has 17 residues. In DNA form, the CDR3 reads TGTGCCACCAGCAAGGGGTTTAGCGGGAGGACCTACAATGAGCAGTTCTTC. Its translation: CATSKGFSGRTYNEQFF.

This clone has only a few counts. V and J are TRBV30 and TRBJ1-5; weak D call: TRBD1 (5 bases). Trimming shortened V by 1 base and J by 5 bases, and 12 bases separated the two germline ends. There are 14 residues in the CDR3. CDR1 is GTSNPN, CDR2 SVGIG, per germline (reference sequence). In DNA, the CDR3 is TGTGCCTGGAGTGGTTCAGGGAGCTATCAGCCCCAGCATTTT. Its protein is CAWSGSGSYQPQHF.

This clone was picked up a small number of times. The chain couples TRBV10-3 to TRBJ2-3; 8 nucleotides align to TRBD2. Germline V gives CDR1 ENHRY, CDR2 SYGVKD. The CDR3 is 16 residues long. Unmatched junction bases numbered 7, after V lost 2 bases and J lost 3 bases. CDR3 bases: TGTGCCATCAGTGAGCCTGGAGCGGGGGCGACAGATACGCAGTATTTT. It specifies CAISEPGAGATDTQYF.